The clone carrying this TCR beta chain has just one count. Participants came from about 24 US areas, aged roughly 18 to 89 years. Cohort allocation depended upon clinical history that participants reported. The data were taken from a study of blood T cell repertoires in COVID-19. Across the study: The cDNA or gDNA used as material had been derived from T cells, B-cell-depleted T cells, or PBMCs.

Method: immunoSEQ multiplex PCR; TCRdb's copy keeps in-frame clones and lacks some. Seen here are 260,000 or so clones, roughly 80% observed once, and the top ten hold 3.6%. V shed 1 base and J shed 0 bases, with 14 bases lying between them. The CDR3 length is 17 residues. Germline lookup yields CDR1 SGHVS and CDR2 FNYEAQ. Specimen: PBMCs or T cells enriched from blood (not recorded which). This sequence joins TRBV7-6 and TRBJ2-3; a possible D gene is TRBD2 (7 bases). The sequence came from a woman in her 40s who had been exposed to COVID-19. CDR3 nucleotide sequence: TGTGCCAGCAGCTTAGAATCGGCGGGGGCTAGCACAGATACGCAGTATTTT. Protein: CASSLESAGASTDTQYF.